The sequence of this T cell receptor (beta chain) was determined in a study of T-cell memory formation after mild COVID-19. Overall study results and limits: CD4+ contracting clones were mainly CM and EM; CD8+ ones, EMRA. A balance of CD4 and CD8 characterized clones contracting day 15 to 85, whereas later expanders leaned CD4+.

V dropped 5 bases and J dropped 1 base, with 11 bases sitting between them. The germline V gene has CDR1 SGHTA and CDR2 FQGTGA. This CDR3 has 14 residues. This clonotype has more than one count but fewer than ten. As yet, its antigen is unknown. TCRdb analysed the 5' RACE reads with MiXCR anew, one entry per CDR3 protein. The sample holds approximately 240,000 distinct CDR3 sequences, less than 20% seen once. Sequenced sample: PBMCs or a T cell subset sorted from them (not recorded which). The chain recombines TRBV7-3 with TRBJ1-1, with D unclear. This clonotype was obtained from a young man who had mild COVID-19 (a few samples of this study predate the infection). Cell type and time point are not known. For the CDR3, the DNA is TGTGCCAGCAGCCTCAGCGGAGAGAACACTGAAGCTTTCTTT. Amino acids: CASSLSGENTEAFF.